Shown below are 2 T cell receptor beta chains from a single sample sequenced in a study of T-cell memory formation after mild COVID-19. MiXCR, run by TCRdb on the 5' RACE reads, gives a single entry per CDR3 protein. The table includes roughly 480,000 distinct CDR3 sequences, roughly 23% detected once. The specimen sequenced was PBMCs or a T cell subset sorted from them (not recorded which). Receptors originate from an adult woman who had mild COVID-19 (a few samples of this study predate the infection). Cell type and time point are not known.

The chain uses TRBV20-1 and TRBJ1-1; D gene unclear. Germline CDR1 and CDR2: DFQATT and SNEGSKA (reference sequence). V was shortened by 3 bases and J by 4 bases, with 12 bases between the two germline ends. The CDR3 consists of 13 residues. The CDR3 protein is CSARAPPGTEAFF. The CDR3 DNA sequence: TGCAGTGCTAGGGCACCCCCGGGCACTGAAGCTTTCTTT.

The chain couples TRBV5-1 to TRBJ2-2; 7 bases map to TRBD1. The CDR3 is 15 residues long. Germline CDR1 SGHRS, CDR2 YFSETQ. J gave up 6 bases and V 2 bases, and 7 bases lay outside the gene matches. The CDR3 DNA reads TGCGCCAGCAGCTTCCAGGGACAGATAGCCGGGGAGCTGTTTTTT. This encodes CASSFQGQIAGELFF.